The 22 T cell receptor beta chains in this list originate from one sample, sequenced in a study of brain T cells in children with intractable seizures. Time point defined: blood from clinic visit 5 months post-surgery; TSC patient then seizure free. Some clones are missing from TCRdb's copy, which holds only in-frame ones; the method was immunoSEQ multiplex PCR. The data show about 340,000 clones, 93% seen once. The sequenced sample was peripheral blood, obtained 4 to 6 months after surgery. These TCRs come from a boy in the first two years of life with tuberous sclerosis and intractable seizures.

The chain joins TRBV30 to TRBJ1-2, with D uncertain. Germline V gene sequence: CDR1 GTSNPN, CDR2 SVGIG (reference sequence). The CDR3 loop spans 14 amino acids. The V end lost 7 bases, the J end lost 2 bases, and 17 bases lay between the germline ends. The CDR3 protein is CASGGPQENYGYTF. The CDR3 nucleotides are TGTGCCTCGGGCGGCCCGCAGGAAAACTATGGCTACACCTTC.

The rearrangement joins TRBV7-8 to TRBJ2-7; 9 positions agree with TRBD1. The CDR3 consists of 14 residues. The germline V gene encodes CDR1 SGHVS and CDR2 FQNEAQ. Germline trimming cut 5 bases from V and 7 bases from J; bases unmatched to any gene: 9. CDR3 DNA sequence: TGTGCCAGCAGCGGGTCACAGGGGGCATGGGAGCAGTACTTC. This sequence encodes CASSGSQGAWEQYF. The full variable domain, in which reference TRBV7-8 and TRBJ2-7 provide the parts outside the CDR3, is GAGVSQSPRYKVAKRGQDVALRCDPISGHVSLFWYQQALGQGPEFLTYFQNEAQLDKSGLPSDRFFAERPEGSVSTLKIQRTQQEDSAVYLCASSGSQGAWEQYFGPGTRLTVT.

This clone was picked up one time. The chain has TRBV27 and TRBJ1-2; no firm D call. The CDR3 covers 14 residues. Germline lookup yields CDR1 MNHEY and CDR2 SMNVEV (reference sequence). The V end lost 2 bases, the J end lost 0 bases, and 7 bases lay between the germline ends. CDR3 region: CASSLKETNYGYTF. The CDR3 DNA is TGTGCCAGCAGTTTAAAGGAGACTAACTATGGCTACACCTTC.

Only one count was recorded for this clone. The V call is TRBV5-4, the J call TRBJ2-7, with D tentatively TRBD1 (6 bases). The germline V gene encodes CDR1 SGHNT and CDR2 YYREEE (reference sequence). V lost 0 bases to trimming and J lost 0 bases, with 10 bases between them. The CDR3 has 15 amino acids. As DNA, the CDR3 is TGTGCCAGCAGCTTGGCAGGGGTAGACTCCTACGAGCAGTACTTC. Translating gives CASSLAGVDSYEQYF.

For this clone: In the same sample, other DNA sequences code for this CDR3. The V and J genes are TRBV12-3 or TRBV12-4 and TRBJ2-5, with D uncertain. V was shortened by 8 bases and J by 5 bases, with 9 bases between the two germline ends. The CDR3 spans 11 residues. CDR3 sequence: CASSLEETQYF. CDR3 bases: TGTGCCAGCTCCCTGGAGGAGACCCAGTACTTC.

V usage is TRBV2 and J usage is TRBJ1-1; D uncertain. Trimming stripped 2 bases from V and 2 bases from J, with 9 bases between. Germline CDR1 and CDR2: SNHLY and FYNNEI. The CDR3 sequence is 14 residues long. CDR3 in DNA: TGTGCCAGCAGTGAACACGGGGTAAACACTGAAGCTTTCTTT. Translated: CASSEHGVNTEAFF.

The count of this clone is one. The rearrangement joins TRBV5-5 to TRBJ2-1; D is ambiguous. The germline gives CDR1 SGHKS, CDR2 YYEKEE (reference sequence). This CDR3 contains 15 residues. With 0 bases removed from V and 4 bases from J, the gap between germline ends came to 11 bases. CDR3 bases: TGTGCCAGCAGCTTGGTGGCGGAAGATTACAATGAGCAGTTCTTC. Encoded protein: CASSLVAEDYNEQFF.

The chain couples TRBV24-1 to TRBJ2-3; a weak D match, TRBD2 (6 bases). The V and J ends lost 3 bases and 3 bases respectively, with 9 bases between them. Germline loops: CDR1 KGHDR, CDR2 SFDVKD. This CDR3 is built from 14 residues. The CDR3 sequence: CATSDPGVTDTQYF. CDR3 nucleotide sequence: TGTGCCACCAGTGATCCGGGGGTGACAGATACGCAGTATTTT.

This chain connects TRBV5-4 to TRBJ2-1; D gene uncertain. In germline, CDR1 is SGHNT, CDR2 YYREEE (reference sequence). Trimming took 1 base from V and 5 from J, leaving 7 bases between them. The CDR3 totals 13 residues. The CDR3 is CASSLSINNEQFF. DNA for the CDR3: TGTGCCAGCAGCTTGAGTATTAACAATGAGCAGTTCTTC.

The CDR3 DNA sequence: TGTGCCAGCAGCCGAAGGACCGACCGGCATACTGAAGCTTTCTTT. Encoded protein: CASSRRTDRHTEAFF. The rearrangement uses TRBV5-6 and TRBJ1-1; D is unclear. Per germline, CDR1 SGHDT and CDR2 YYEEEE. Trimming took 4 bases from V and 5 from J, leaving 18 bases between them. This CDR3 has 15 residues.

The rearrangement links TRBV25-1 to TRBJ1-2; no definite D call. CDR3 length equals 13 residues. V lost 0 bases to trimming and J lost 2 bases, with 4 bases between them. Looked up from germline, CDR1 is MGHDK and CDR2 is SYGVNS. Here the CDR3 reads CASSEYQNYGYTF. CDR3 sequence (DNA): TGTGCCAGCAGTGAATATCAGAACTATGGCTACACCTTC.

The rearrangement links TRBV2 to TRBJ2-2; possibly TRBD1 for D (5 bases). V was trimmed by 3 bases and J by 5 bases, leaving 7 bases between them. Per germline, CDR1 SNHLY and CDR2 FYNNEI. This CDR3 has 13 amino acids. CDR3 DNA: TGTGCCAGCAGTGACAGGGAAACCGGGGAGCTGTTTTTT. It specifies CASSDRETGELFF. Combining the CDR3 with reference TRBV2 and TRBJ2-2 gives the whole variable domain EPEVTQTPSHQVTQMGQEVILRCVPISNHLYFYWYRQILGQKVEFLVSFYNNEISEKSEIFDDQFSVERPDGSNFTLKIRSTKLEDSAMYFCASSDRETGELFFGEGSRLTVL.

CDR3 coding DNA: TGTGCCAGCAGCGCCCAACAGGGGGCCCGGGGCGAGCAGTACTTC. The encoded protein is CASSAQQGARGEQYF. The chain couples TRBV5-6 to TRBJ2-7, with 9 bases aligning to TRBD1. V dropped 4 bases and J dropped 6; count of bases not matched to a gene: 11. This CDR3 comprises 15 residues. Looked up from germline, CDR1 is SGHDT and CDR2 is YYEEEE.

This clone was seen a single time. J is TRBJ2-7 and V is TRBV5-4, with TRBD1 matching 8 bases. The V gene's germline CDR1 is SGHNT and CDR2 YYREEE (reference sequence). This CDR3 has 14 amino acids. V gave up 0 bases and J gave up 4 bases; unmatched junction bases: 3. The CDR3 coding sequence is TGTGCCAGCAGCTTGGGGACAGGGCTGTACGAGCAGTACTTC. Residues: CASSLGTGLYEQYF.

The CDR3 DNA sequence: TGCGCCAGCAGTCAGCTACCAATGGGGGGTCGCTACGAGCAGTACTTC. Amino acid sequence: CASSQLPMGGRYEQYF. This chain links TRBV23-1 with TRBJ2-7; TRBD2 might be the D (6 bases). TRBV23-1 is known as an ORF, though its function is uncertain. The CDR3 totals 16 residues. V lost 3 bases to trimming and J lost 3 bases, with 18 bases between them.

The J gene is TRBJ1-1, the V gene TRBV5-8; D might be TRBD1 (6 bases). CDR1 is SGHTS and CDR2 is YDEGEE in the germline V gene. CDR3 length: 16 amino acids. V was clipped by 4 bases and J by 4 bases, with 20 bases between them. The CDR3 loop is CASSRIKDRRGTEAFF. DNA of the CDR3: TGTGCCAGCAGCAGGATAAAAGACAGGAGGGGCACTGAAGCTTTCTTT. The full variable domain, in which reference TRBV5-8 and TRBJ1-1 provide the parts outside the CDR3, is EAGVTQSPTHLIKTRGQQATLRCSPISGHTSVYWYQQALGLGLQFLLWYDEGEERNRGNFPPRFSGRQFPNYSSELNVNALELEDSALYLCASSRIKDRRGTEAFFGQGTRLTVV.

V gene TRBV7-3 combines with J gene TRBJ1-1; D not resolved. This CDR3 spans 13 amino acids. Trimming left V 5 bases short and J 7 bases short, with 14 bases between. From germline, CDR1 is SGHTA and CDR2 FQGTGA. DNA of the CDR3: TGTGCCAGCAGCCTTGGAACGGCTAATGAAGCTTTCTTT. As protein: CASSLGTANEAFF.

The CDR3 DNA is TGTGCCAGCAGCATAAGGACTAGCGGGAGTCAAGAGACCCAGTACTTC. Its protein is CASSIRTSGSQETQYF. The J gene is TRBJ2-5, the V gene TRBV3-1 (or the pseudogene TRBV3-2), with TRBD2 matching 13 bases. The length of the CDR3 is 16 residues. Germline V gene lookup returns CDR1 LGHDT and CDR2 YNNKEL (reference sequence). The trim removed 5 bases at V and 2 bases at J, leaving 5 bases unmatched.

This CDR3 is CATSQVNEQFF. The CDR3 DNA sequence: TGTGCCACGTCACAGGTAAATGAGCAGTTCTTC. The chain uses TRBV12-3 or TRBV12-4 and TRBJ2-1, with a possible D match to TRBD1 (5 bases). The V end lost 10 bases, the J end lost 7 bases, and 11 bases lay between the germline ends. This CDR3 has 11 residues.

V usage is TRBV7-9 and J usage is TRBJ2-3; no clear D. The germline V and J ends were trimmed by 0 bases and 6 bases, with 10 bases remaining between them. Germline V lookup: CDR1 SEHNR, CDR2 FQNEAQ (reference sequence). This CDR3 has 14 residues. CDR3 bases: TGTGCCAGCAGCTTAGCGCGTGGGTACGATACGCAGTATTTT. Residues: CASSLARGYDTQYF.

This clone was detected only once. The same CDR3 is also encoded by other DNA sequences in this sample. The chain carries TRBV7-8 and TRBJ1-1; 7 bases fit TRBD1. CDR1 and CDR2 from the germline V gene are SGHVS and FQNEAQ. The J segment lost 1 base and the V segment lost 5 bases, leaving 4 bases of the junction unmatched. The CDR3 runs 14 residues. Here the CDR3 reads CASSLRQGNTEAFF. DNA of the CDR3: TGTGCCAGCAGCCTCCGACAGGGGAACACTGAAGCTTTCTTT. Variable domain in full (rest from reference TRBV7-8 and TRBJ1-1): GAGVSQSPRYKVAKRGQDVALRCDPISGHVSLFWYQQALGQGPEFLTYFQNEAQLDKSGLPSDRFFAERPEGSVSTLKIQRTQQEDSAVYLCASSLRQGNTEAFFGQGTRLTVV.

CDR3 region: CASSKEGSYYEQYF. Here the CDR3 DNA reads TGTGCCAGCAGCAAAGAAGGCAGTTACTACGAGCAGTACTTC. This sequence joins TRBV21-1 and TRBJ2-7. TRBV21-1 represents a pseudogene. The CDR3 is 14 residues long.